These 24 T cell receptor beta chains were all obtained from the same sample, sequenced in a study of blood T cell repertoires in COVID-19. Repertoires were generated with immunoSEQ multiplex PCR, while TCRdb's copy carries only in-frame clones and drops some. The data hold over 200,000 clones, with about 83% observed a single time. Input material: peripheral blood. The origin of the receptors is a woman aged 25-40 years with COVID-19, enrolled during active disease.

The chain couples TRBV28 to TRBJ1-6, with a weak D call TRBD1 (6 bases). Deletions cut 8 bases from V and 8 bases from J, with 13 bases between. The CDR3 is 13 amino acids. Germline V CDR1 and CDR2: MDHEN, SYDVKM. CDR3 in amino acids: CASLDSGYSPLHF. CDR3 DNA: TGTGCCAGCCTGGACAGCGGATATTCACCCCTCCACTTT.

As regards this clone: Other nucleotide sequences in the sample specify the same CDR3. The chain links TRBV5-1 to TRBJ2-1; no definite D call. Germline assignment: CDR1 SGHRS and CDR2 YFSETQ. V was shortened by 1 base and J by 6 bases, with 2 bases between the two germline ends. The CDR3 contains 11 residues. CDR3 coding DNA: TGCGCCAGCAGCTTGCTCAATGAGCAGTTCTTC. It translates to CASSLLNEQFF. Filled out from reference TRBV5-1 and TRBJ2-1, the complete variable domain reads KAGVTQTPRYLIKTRGQQVTLSCSPISGHRSVSWYQQTPGQGLQFLFEYFSETQRNKGNFPGRFSGRQFSNSRSEMNVSTLELGDSALYLCASSLLNEQFFGPGTRLTVL.

The gene calls are TRBV6-2 or TRBV6-3 and TRBJ2-3, with D hard to call. The V end was cut by 2 bases, the J end by 2 bases, with 5 bases between. The germline CDR1 and CDR2 sequences are MNHEY and SVGEGT. The CDR3 consists of 13 residues. The CDR3 coding sequence is TGTGCCAGCAGTTACCAGGTCACAGATACGCAGTATTTT. It is translated as CASSYQVTDTQYF.

The rearrangement joins TRBV9 to TRBJ2-3; 9 nucleotides line up with TRBD2. CDR1 SGDLS and CDR2 YYNGEE come from the germline V gene. This CDR3 has 16 residues. V lost 4 bases and J lost 1; bases outside the gene matches: 7. The CDR3 reads CASSPHRTSGTDTQYF. CDR3 coding DNA: TGTGCCAGCAGCCCACACCGGACTAGCGGCACAGATACGCAGTATTTT.

This clone occurred once. The rearrangement links TRBV5-1 to TRBJ2-5, with 8 bases matching TRBD1. From germline, CDR1 is SGHRS and CDR2 YFSETQ. V dropped 3 bases and J dropped 4; count of bases not matched to a gene: 2. This CDR3 has 13 residues. CDR3 in DNA: TGCGCCAGCAGCTGGACAGGGACAGAGACCCAGTACTTC. It encodes CASSWTGTETQYF.

This clone showed up just once. This chain uses TRBV7-9 with TRBJ1-4; TRBD1 aligns across 8 bases. CDR1 is SEHNR and CDR2 is FQNEAQ in the germline V gene (reference sequence). The CDR3 length is 14 residues. The J segment lost 5 bases and the V segment lost 3 bases, leaving 2 bases of the junction unmatched. In nucleotides, the CDR3 is TGTGCCAGCAGCTTCGACAGGGGCAATGAAAAACTGTTTTTT. This sequence encodes CASSFDRGNEKLFF. Using reference TRBV7-9 and TRBJ1-4 for the parts outside the CDR3, the full variable domain is DTGVSQNPRHKITKRGQNVTFRCDPISEHNRLYWYRQTLGQGPEFLTYFQNEAQLEKSRLLSDRFSAERPKGSFSTLEIQRTEQGDSAMYLCASSFDRGNEKLFFGSGTQLSVL.

This clone appeared once. V is TRBV4-3 and J is TRBJ2-4; D possibly corresponds to TRBD1 (6 bases). V gave up 0 bases and J gave up 9 bases, with 15 bases separating them. The CDR3 length is 15 residues. Germline assignment: CDR1 LGHNA and CDR2 YSLEER. CDR3 nucleotides: TGCGCCAGCAGCCAAGAGGTGCACAGAGGGGGCATTCAGTACTTC. Its translation: CASSQEVHRGGIQYF.

This sequence joins TRBV30 and TRBJ1-2; 7 bases match TRBD1. CDR1 and CDR2 (germline): GTSNPN, SVGIG (reference sequence). The CDR3 is 11 amino acids. The V gene end was trimmed by 8 bases and the J gene end by 2 bases; junction bases not matched to a gene: 2. The CDR3 bases are TGTGCCCAACAGGGGAACTATGGCTACACCTTC. Encoded protein: CAQQGNYGYTF.

V and J are TRBV27 and TRBJ1-2, with D perhaps TRBD1 (5 bases). The germline CDR1 and CDR2 sequences are MNHEY and SMNVEV (reference sequence). Trimming cost V 2 bases and J 7 bases, with 8 bases left between them. The CDR3 has 12 amino acids. The chain's CDR3 is CASSLRGSGYTF. The CDR3 bases are TGTGCCAGCAGTTTACGGGGGTCTGGCTACACCTTC.

The chain employs TRBV7-9 and TRBJ1-1; 9 bases are a match to TRBD1. The ends lost 5 bases at V and 5 bases at J; junction bases unmatched: 0. The length of the CDR3 is 12 residues. Germline V gives CDR1 SEHNR, CDR2 FQNEAQ (reference sequence). The CDR3, as DNA: TGTGCCAGCAGCGACAGGGGGACTGAAGCTTTCTTT. Residues: CASSDRGTEAFF.

The gene calls are TRBV7-2 and TRBJ2-5; TRBD2 agrees at 7 bases. V gave up 8 bases and J gave up 0 bases; unmatched junction bases: 9. Germline loops: CDR1 SGHTA, CDR2 FQGNSA. The CDR3 has 15 residues. The CDR3 protein is CASAVGGWDQETQYF. The CDR3, as DNA: TGTGCCAGCGCGGTCGGGGGGTGGGACCAAGAGACCCAGTACTTC.

This rearrangement joins TRBV5-4 to TRBJ2-7; 12 bases fit TRBD2. V lost 2 bases to trimming and J lost 0 bases; unmatched junction nucleotides: 6. CDR1 is SGHNT, CDR2 YYREEE, per germline (reference sequence). CDR3 size: 17 residues. The CDR3, as DNA: TGTGCCAGCAGCTTAAGACTAGCGGGAGATGTCTCCTACGAGCAGTACTTC. Protein product: CASSLRLAGDVSYEQYF.

J is TRBJ1-1 and V is TRBV9; D unclear. Germline CDR1 is SGDLS and CDR2 is YYNGEE. CDR3 size: 13 residues. V lost 4 bases and J 10 bases, leaving 17 bases between the germline ends. The CDR3 loop reads CASSPARTRGAFF. The CDR3 region has the DNA TGTGCCAGCAGCCCCGCCCGGACTCGAGGAGCTTTCTTT.

This chain uses TRBV3-1 (or the pseudogene TRBV3-2) with TRBJ1-6; D call uncertain. Germline V gene sequence: CDR1 LGHDT, CDR2 YNNKEL (reference sequence). This CDR3 has 16 amino acids. The V end was cut by 4 bases, the J end by 5 bases, with 15 bases between. The CDR3 is CASSRPTGANNSPLHF. In DNA form, the CDR3 reads TGTGCCAGCAGCCGCCCGACGGGTGCGAATAATTCACCCCTCCACTTT.

The gene calls are TRBV4-1 and TRBJ2-1; 8 nucleotides agree with TRBD2. This CDR3 region has 16 residues. In germline, CDR1 is MGHRA, CDR2 YSYEKL. V lost 1 base to trimming and J lost 3 bases; unmatched junction nucleotides: 5. The CDR3 spells CASSQAVAGRYNEQFF. In DNA form, the CDR3 reads TGCGCCAGCAGCCAAGCCGTAGCGGGGCGCTACAATGAGCAGTTCTTC.

The V and J genes are TRBV5-6 and TRBJ1-1; 10 bases are shared with TRBD1. Trimming cost V 4 bases and J 6 bases; bases outside gene matches: 9. CDR1 is SGHDT, CDR2 YYEEEE, per germline. This CDR3 spans 15 amino acids. The CDR3 DNA reads as TGTGCCAGCAGCCTCACCGGGACAGGGGAATCTGAAGCTTTCTTT. It encodes CASSLTGTGESEAFF.

This chain links TRBV29-1 with TRBJ2-4, with a possible D match to TRBD2 (6 bases). CDR3 length: 16 residues. Germline CDR1 is SQVTM and CDR2 is ANQGSEA. V gave up 0 bases and J gave up 1 base, with 13 bases separating them. CDR3 sequence: CSVEEQSRGAKNIQYF. In DNA, the CDR3 is TGCAGCGTTGAAGAACAGTCCCGGGGGGCCAAAAACATTCAGTACTTC.

CDR3 sequence (DNA): TGTGCCAGTAGTATTCGGGGGGTGGGCACAGATACGCAGTATTTT. Translating gives CASSIRGVGTDTQYF. The chain has TRBV19 and TRBJ2-3; 7 bases are shared with TRBD2. The V gene's germline CDR1 is LNHDA and CDR2 SQIVND (reference sequence). V dropped 3 bases and J dropped 1; count of bases not matched to a gene: 4. The CDR3 spans 15 residues.

J is TRBJ2-7 and V is TRBV4-2; D remains unclear. Germline V lookup: CDR1 LGHNA, CDR2 YNFKEQ. V was shortened by 1 base and J by 7 bases, with 8 bases between the two germline ends. The CDR3 has 12 residues. DNA for the CDR3: TGTGCCAGCAGCCAAGGTGAGGAAGAGCAGTACTTC. Its protein product is CASSQGEEEQYF.

The chain combines TRBV3-1 (or the pseudogene TRBV3-2) with TRBJ1-2; the D gene is possibly TRBD1 (5 bases). This CDR3 contains 15 residues. The V gene's germline CDR1 is LGHDT and CDR2 YNNKEL (reference sequence). Trimming removed 1 base from V and 4 bases from J, with 13 bases in between. CDR3 protein: CASSQARADTYGYTF. The CDR3 coding sequence is TGTGCCAGCAGCCAAGCCAGGGCCGACACCTATGGCTACACCTTC.

The rearrangement links TRBV5-1 to TRBJ2-1; the match to TRBD2 covers 7 bases. V dropped 2 bases and J dropped 6; count of bases not matched to a gene: 8. The germline CDR1 and CDR2 sequences are SGHRS and YFSETQ. CDR3 length: 15 amino acids. The CDR3 spells CASSFGLAAPNEQFF. CDR3 nucleotide sequence: TGCGCCAGCAGCTTTGGGCTAGCGGCTCCCAATGAGCAGTTCTTC.

V and J are TRBV27 and TRBJ2-7; 10 bases are a match to TRBD2. The CDR3 consists of 13 residues. Germline V CDR1 and CDR2: MNHEY, SMNVEV (reference sequence). Unmatched junction bases numbered 4, after V lost 9 bases and J lost 2 bases. The CDR3 is CASSGRLAYEQYF. The CDR3 coding sequence is TGTGCCAGTAGCGGGAGGCTGGCCTACGAGCAGTACTTC.

The chain recombines TRBV7-2 with TRBJ2-5, with 7 bases aligning to TRBD2. The CDR3 extends over 14 amino acids. Germline V gene data show CDR1 as SGHTA and CDR2 as FQGNSA. J lost 4 bases, V lost 1 base, and 3 bases had no gene match. The DNA for the CDR3 is TGTGCCAGCAGCTTAGGGGGCGGGGGAGAGACCCAGTACTTC. Amino acid sequence: CASSLGGGGETQYF. Filled out from reference TRBV7-2 and TRBJ2-5, the complete variable domain reads GAGVSQSPSNKVTEKGKDVELRCDPISGHTALYWYRQSLGQGLEFLIYFQGNSAPDKSGLPSDRFSAERTGGSVSTLTIQRTQQEDSAVYLCASSLGGGGETQYFGPGTRLLVL.

V usage is TRBV3-1 (or the pseudogene TRBV3-2) and J usage is TRBJ1-3, with D possibly matching TRBD1 (5 bases). This CDR3 has 15 residues. The V gene lost 4 bases and the J gene lost 2 bases, with 12 bases spanning the gap. Germline CDR1 LGHDT, CDR2 YNNKEL (reference sequence). The CDR3: CASSRQTVPGNTIYF. CDR3 coding DNA: TGTGCCAGCAGCCGACAGACTGTCCCTGGAAACACCATATATTTT.